Sequencing of this T cell receptor (beta chain) was carried out in a study of CD8+CD57+ T cells in acquired aplastic anemia. Study-level background: Sorting CD4+ and CD8+ cells gave DNA averaging around 3 ug.

For CDR3 and TCR beta VDJ profiling, genomic DNA was the template used. MiXCR, applied by TCRdb to the reads, yields one record per CDR3 protein. Found here are 150,000 to 200,000 distinct CDR3 sequences, around half of them singletons; the top ten hold around 2.9%. Previously, flow cytometry had revealed CD8+CD57+ cell expansion in the patients chosen for sequencing. V lost 0 bases and J lost 10, with 15 bases in between. The CDR3 sequence is 14 residues long. Germline CDR1 is MGHRA and CDR2 is YSYEKL. This clonotype was picked up many times. Sequenced sample: sorted CD4+, CD8+, or CD8+CD57+ T cells (not recorded which) from PBMCs. This sequence joins TRBV4-1 and TRBJ1-1; D ambiguous. The sequence derives from a human donor with aplastic anemia. CDR3 sequence: CASSQELWGDGAFF. The CDR3 region has the DNA TGCGCCAGCAGCCAAGAACTTTGGGGTGACGGAGCTTTCTTT.